The 30 T cell receptor beta chains below all came from one sample that was sequenced in a study of PD-1 blockade in classical Hodgkin lymphoma. Method: immunoSEQ multiplex PCR; TCRdb's copy keeps in-frame clones and lacks some. This table holds 100,000 or so clones, approximately 90% found once. All trial patients relapsed after autologous stem cell transplantation. Sequences were derived from peripheral blood mononuclear cells (PBMCs), sampled before the second cycle of nivolumab. The receptors were sampled from a human donor with classical Hodgkin lymphoma.

The genes are TRBV27 and TRBJ2-1, with 11 bases matching TRBD2. The length of the CDR3 is 16 residues. After removal of 5 bases from V and 8 bases from J, the junction contained 11 bases not matched to a gene. In germline, CDR1 is MNHEY, CDR2 SMNVEV (reference sequence). CDR3 bases: TGTGCCAGCAGTACCCGCGCTAGCGGGGGGTTTCATGAGCAGTTCTTC. This sequence encodes CASSTRASGGFHEQFF.

The chain carries TRBV7-2 and TRBJ2-1; D is uncertain. CDR1 is SGHTA, CDR2 FQGNSA, per germline. The CDR3 length is 13 residues. Between the trimmed V and J ends, which lost 5 bases and 7 bases, there was a span of 12 bases. This chain's CDR3 is CASSIPQENEQFF. CDR3 sequence (DNA): TGTGCCAGCAGCATTCCACAAGAGAATGAGCAGTTCTTC.

This chain uses TRBV30 with TRBJ2-1; 7 bases fit TRBD2. This CDR3 is built from 13 residues. V was pared by 3 bases and J by 3 bases, with 2 bases of the junction left unmatched. Germline V gene data show CDR1 as GTSNPN and CDR2 as SVGIG (reference sequence). CDR3 in amino acids: CAWRWGGYNEQFF. The CDR3 DNA sequence: TGTGCCTGGAGGTGGGGGGGCTACAATGAGCAGTTCTTC.

This clone has just a few counts. This chain joins TRBV4-2 and TRBJ2-5, with 9 bases fitting TRBD2. The CDR3 is 16 amino acids. Germline assignment: CDR1 LGHNA and CDR2 YNFKEQ. V dropped 0 bases and J dropped 7; count of bases not matched to a gene: 9. As DNA, the CDR3 is TGTGCCAGCAGCCAAGATGGGGCGGGGGGGCTGGGGACCCAGTACTTC. Amino acid sequence: CASSQDGAGGLGTQYF.

In its sample, this clone was seen once. The chain carries TRBV12-5 and TRBJ2-1, with unresolved D. V gave up 6 bases and J gave up 6 bases, with 21 bases separating them. Germline CDR1 reads LGHNT; CDR2 reads FRNRAP. The CDR3 length is 16 residues. The CDR3 here is CASGRWQWSGSNEQFF. The DNA for the CDR3 is TGTGCTAGTGGCCGGTGGCAGTGGTCGGGTTCCAATGAGCAGTTCTTC.

The gene calls are TRBV6-5 and TRBJ2-7; D is unresolved. V was shortened by 5 bases and J by 1 base, with 15 bases between the two germline ends. CDR1 is MNHEY and CDR2 is SVGAGI in the germline V gene. The CDR3 runs to 15 residues. In DNA form, the CDR3 reads TGTGCCAGCAGTCCATTTCTCGACGTATCCTACGAGCAGTACTTC. The encoded protein is CASSPFLDVSYEQYF.

The V call is TRBV7-2, the J call TRBJ2-7, with D hard to call. The germline V gene has CDR1 SGHTA and CDR2 FQGNSA. Trimming pared 7 bases from V and 9 bases from J, leaving 19 bases between. The CDR3 has 13 amino acids. The DNA for the CDR3 is TGTGCCAGCACCCCTGGTACTTACGATCGGCAGTACTTC. Protein product: CASTPGTYDRQYF.

The gene calls are TRBV11-2 and TRBJ2-1, with D possibly TRBD1 on 6 matching bases. Germline V lookup: CDR1 SGHAT, CDR2 FQNNGV. Between the trimmed V and J ends, which lost 4 bases and 7 bases, there was a span of 14 bases. The CDR3 length is 14 residues. CDR3 in amino acids: CASSSLQGRNEQFF. CDR3 DNA: TGTGCCAGCAGCTCTCTACAGGGTAGGAATGAGCAGTTCTTC.

The chain recombines TRBV27 with TRBJ2-7, with unresolved D. Germline CDR1 and CDR2: MNHEY and SMNVEV (reference sequence). The CDR3 has 13 amino acids. V was shortened by 3 bases and J by 0 bases, with 6 bases between the two germline ends. The CDR3 spells CASSFQNSYEQYF. The CDR3 bases are TGTGCCAGCAGTTTCCAGAACTCCTACGAGCAGTACTTC.

The gene calls are TRBV30 and TRBJ2-7, with D maybe TRBD1 (5 bases). The germline V and J ends were trimmed by 1 base and 6 bases, with 7 bases remaining between them. The CDR3 sequence is 11 residues long. The germline gives CDR1 GTSNPN, CDR2 SVGIG (reference sequence). The CDR3 here is CAWSEGVEQYF. CDR3 nucleotide sequence: TGTGCCTGGAGTGAAGGGGTCGAGCAGTACTTC.

The chain couples TRBV6-4 to TRBJ2-2; 7 bases are a match to TRBD1. Trimming took 4 bases from V and 6 from J; bases not matched to a gene: 5. CDR3 size: 14 residues. Germline V gene sequence: CDR1 MRHNA, CDR2 SNTAGT. The DNA of the CDR3 is TGTGCCAGCAGTGTTGACAGGGATGCCGGGGAGCTGTTTTTT. This gives the protein CASSVDRDAGELFF.

This clone turned up a few times. This chain uses TRBV6-5 with TRBJ2-2; TRBD2 matches at 12 bases. This CDR3 is 16 amino acids long. V shed 2 bases and J 6 bases; nucleotides not matched to a gene: 4. Germline loops: CDR1 MNHEY, CDR2 SVGAGI. The CDR3 region has the DNA TGTGCCAGCAGTTACGGACTAGCGGGGCGGGCCGGGGAGCTGTTTTTT. This codes for CASSYGLAGRAGELFF.

The chain uses TRBV2 and TRBJ2-3, with D perhaps matching TRBD1 (5 bases). The V and J ends lost 7 bases and 2 bases respectively, with 7 bases between them. The CDR3 length is 12 residues. The germline V gene has CDR1 SNHLY and CDR2 FYNNEI. As DNA, the CDR3 is TGTGCCAGCAAGACAGACACAGATACGCAGTATTTT. The encoded protein is CASKTDTDTQYF.

The rearrangement uses TRBV28 and TRBJ2-5, with D perhaps matching TRBD2 (6 bases). The CDR3 is made up of 14 amino acids. The V and J ends lost 5 bases and 5 bases respectively, with 15 bases between them. Germline CDR1 reads MDHEN; CDR2 reads SYDVKM. The CDR3, as DNA: TGTGCCAGCAGTCTGGGACGTCGGGGGGAGACCCAGTACTTC. This gives the protein CASSLGRRGETQYF.

The gene calls are TRBV7-6 and TRBJ1-4; D may be TRBD1 (5 bases). Germline values: CDR1 SGHVS, CDR2 FNYEAQ. Trimming shortened V by 5 bases and J by 4 bases, and 17 bases separated the two germline ends. The CDR3 sequence is 16 residues long. The CDR3 nucleotides read TGTGCCAGCAGCGCCCGGGGGGAGGGACTTAATGAAAAACTGTTTTTT. Translation gives CASSARGEGLNEKLFF.

V and J are TRBV30 and TRBJ1-4, with D possibly TRBD1 on 6 matching bases. The V and J ends lost 0 bases and 7 bases respectively, with 9 bases between them. Germline CDR1 and CDR2: GTSNPN and SVGIG (reference sequence). This CDR3 spans 13 amino acids. The CDR3 is CAWSVGRGEKLFF. As DNA, the CDR3 is TGTGCCTGGAGTGTAGGCAGGGGTGAAAAACTGTTTTTT.

The chain is built from TRBV10-3 and TRBJ2-2, with D perhaps TRBD1 (5 bases). CDR1 and CDR2 (germline): ENHRY, SYGVKD. Trimming took 5 bases from V and 8 from J, leaving 6 bases between them. This CDR3 region has 11 residues. DNA for the CDR3: TGTGCCATCAGTAGACAGGGGGAGCTGTTTTTT. Its protein product is CAISRQGELFF.

V gene TRBV5-4 combines with J gene TRBJ1-1; D is uncertain. CDR1 SGHNT and CDR2 YYREEE come from the germline V gene (reference sequence). V lost 0 bases and J lost 0, with 12 bases in between. This CDR3 contains 16 residues. CDR3 nucleotide sequence: TGTGCCAGCAGCTTGGACAGTTCGGCCCTGAACACTGAAGCTTTCTTT. Translating it yields CASSLDSSALNTEAFF.

The CDR3 here is CASSVRQPYSNQPQHF. The DNA of the CDR3 is TGTGCCAGCAGTGTTAGACAGCCATATAGCAATCAGCCCCAGCATTTT. The chain is built from TRBV6-1 and TRBJ1-5; tentatively, D is TRBD1 (5 bases). In germline, CDR1 is MNHNS, CDR2 SASEGT. This CDR3 has 16 residues. V was clipped by 4 bases and J by 0 bases, with 13 bases between them.

This clone was counted once. The rearrangement uses TRBV5-5 and TRBJ1-6; D gene unclear. The V end was cut by 0 bases, the J end by 9 bases, with 4 bases between. The CDR3 runs 12 residues. Germline V CDR1 and CDR2: SGHKS, YYEKEE (reference sequence). Here the CDR3 reads CASSLDASPLHF. In DNA form, the CDR3 reads TGTGCCAGCAGCTTGGATGCTTCACCCCTCCACTTT.

This chain links TRBV7-2 with TRBJ1-2; the match to TRBD1 covers 7 bases. The CDR3 extends over 15 amino acids. Germline CDR1 is SGHTA and CDR2 is FQGNSA. V dropped 5 bases and J dropped 7; count of bases not matched to a gene: 13. The CDR3 DNA reads TGTGCCAGCAGCCCCCAGAAGGGGGCTGTCAGTGGCTACACCTTC. It is translated as CASSPQKGAVSGYTF.

This chain uses TRBV4-3 with TRBJ2-5, with D maybe TRBD2 (5 bases). CDR1 is LGHNA, CDR2 YSLEER, per germline. Trimming took off 0 bases at V and 5 bases at J, with 16 bases between the two ends. This CDR3 has 16 residues. CDR3 sequence: CASSQEILDLSETQYF. The CDR3 DNA is TGCGCCAGCAGCCAAGAGATACTAGATCTTTCGGAGACCCAGTACTTC.

As for this clone: The identical CDR3 is also encoded by other nucleotide sequences in the sample. V is TRBV6-5 and J is TRBJ1-5; D not certain. Germline assignment: CDR1 MNHEY and CDR2 SVGAGI. CDR3 length: 13 residues. V dropped 0 bases and J dropped 4 bases, with 4 bases sitting between them. CDR3 in DNA: TGTGCCAGCAGTTACTCGGAGAATCAGCCCCAGCATTTT. It encodes CASSYSENQPQHF.

The chain couples TRBV15 to TRBJ2-1; 7 positions match TRBD1. Losses at the gene ends were 5 bases for V and 5 bases for J; bases not matched to a gene: 3. CDR3 length: 13 amino acids. Germline-derived CDR1 and CDR2 are LNHNV and YYDKDF (reference sequence). Written as DNA, the CDR3 is TGTGCCACCAGCCCGGACAGGCACAATGAGCAGTTCTTC. It is translated as CATSPDRHNEQFF.

V gene TRBV5-1 combines with J gene TRBJ2-5; the match to TRBD2 covers 13 bases. Trimming removed 0 bases from V and 0 bases from J; junction bases left unmatched: 11. Germline assignment: CDR1 SGHRS and CDR2 YFSETQ. CDR3 length: 20 residues. CDR3 in DNA: TGCGCCAGCAGCTTGGGTACTAGCGGGGGGGCGAATCTCTACCAAGAGACCCAGTACTTC. As protein: CASSLGTSGGANLYQETQYF.

This CDR3 reads CASSHRRGVYNEQFF. CDR3 DNA sequence: TGTGCCAGCAGCCATCGGCGGGGGGTTTACAATGAGCAGTTCTTC. The rearrangement links TRBV7-3 to TRBJ2-1; 8 bases are shared with TRBD2. This CDR3 comprises 15 residues. Trimming cost V 5 bases and J 4 bases; bases outside gene matches: 7. Germline-derived CDR1 and CDR2 are SGHTA and FQGTGA.

The chain recombines TRBV5-1 with TRBJ2-7; D might be TRBD1 (6 bases). With 2 bases removed from V and 1 base from J, the gap between germline ends came to 13 bases. The CDR3 sequence is 15 residues long. Germline CDR1 SGHRS, CDR2 YFSETQ. The CDR3 is CASSFSGATSYEQYF. CDR3 coding DNA: TGCGCCAGCAGCTTTTCAGGGGCGACTTCCTACGAGCAGTACTTC. Full variable domain (remainder filled in from reference TRBV5-1 and TRBJ2-7): KAGVTQTPRYLIKTRGQQVTLSCSPISGHRSVSWYQQTPGQGLQFLFEYFSETQRNKGNFPGRFSGRQFSNSRSEMNVSTLELGDSALYLCASSFSGATSYEQYFGPGTRLTVT.

The chain couples TRBV4-3 to TRBJ2-5, with no clear D. Germline V gene sequence: CDR1 LGHNA, CDR2 YSLEER. Trimming left V 0 bases short and J 3 bases short, with 5 bases between. The CDR3 covers 13 residues. DNA for the CDR3: TGCGCCAGCAGCCAAGATCGTGAAGAGACCCAGTACTTC. This codes for CASSQDREETQYF.

This chain links TRBV19 with TRBJ2-1; 7 bases agree with TRBD1. CDR1 is LNHDA and CDR2 is SQIVND in the germline V gene (reference sequence). The V gene end was trimmed by 2 bases and the J gene end by 8 bases; junction bases not matched to a gene: 6. The CDR3 length is 14 residues. CDR3 loop: CASSIRGPEDEQFF. CDR3 in DNA: TGTGCCAGTAGTATAAGGGGGCCCGAGGATGAGCAGTTCTTC.

This clone has just one count. The V call is TRBV29-1, the J call TRBJ1-2, with D possibly TRBD1 on 6 matching bases. This CDR3 comprises 13 residues. Germline V lookup: CDR1 SQVTM, CDR2 ANQGSEA. The ends were cut back, 6 bases at V and 0 bases at J, with 11 bases in the middle. CDR3 bases: TGCAGCGTACTGCAGGGGACTAACTATGGCTACACCTTC. Translating it yields CSVLQGTNYGYTF.